This T cell receptor beta chain is drawn from a study of shared clonotypes between healthy human individuals. CD45RO-negative cells were positively selected for CCR7, leaving out terminally differentiated effector memory CD45RA+ cells. Comments on this clone: The same CDR3 can be traced to other DNA sequences in this sample.

CDR3 length: 15 amino acids. With V trimmed by 5 bases and J by 3 bases, 6 bases remained unmatched. The V gene's germline CDR1 is MNHEY and CDR2 SMNVEV (reference sequence). Per the original data handling: Junction-only sequences without quality scores came from ImmunoSEQ, so filtering differed. Sequenced by immunoSEQ multiplex PCR; TCRdb stores in-frame clones only, minus some. That table gives V, J and clone size, and the DNA gave D and trimming. The data show approximately 2,000,000 clones, with just under 95% seen just once and around 1.8% held by the top ten. This receptor was identified in a man between 18 and 35 years old in good health. Some clones in this sample may be carry-over from other donors' samples. The sample consisted of naive CD8+ T cells from PBMCs. This rearrangement joins TRBV27 to TRBJ2-7; 11 nucleotides align to TRBD1. CDR3 sequence: CASSPRTGGVYEQYF. The DNA for the CDR3 is TGTGCCAGCAGTCCCCGGACAGGGGGCGTCTACGAGCAGTACTTC.